This section outlines one TCR beta chain sequence together with its context. Its antigen is not yet known. A junction end diverges from the germline sequence, so it may reflect a read error. The data are from a study of post-analysis software for immune sequencing data (dated by TCRdb to the mid-2010s). The study in broad terms: The recorded disease courses included relapsing-remitting, secondary progressive and progressive-relapsing multiple sclerosis, and some patients had no subtype annotation. The patient repertoires were set against about 12 previously published healthy control repertoires from donors whose ages ranged from roughly 6 to 26 years. A subset of samples was prepared in parallel using single-end sample barcoding, then pooled and co-amplified after Illumina adapter ligation. What the authors observed across the whole study: Strong co-clustering of samples prepared in the same batch was shown by direct clustering with F measure, prompting a batch-effect correction. Normalized Chao1 diversity was significantly lower in multiple sclerosis patients than controls, suggesting substantial peripheral T-cell clonal expansion. The multiple sclerosis patient group was slightly younger than the control group.

To prepare the library, PCR was applied. Sequencing was carried out with an Illumina HiSeq 2500. Unique molecular identifiers were incorporated into TCR beta cDNA libraries to reduce PCR and sequencing biases. Per 1 to 10 million input T cells, roughly 0.5 million cDNA molecules were obtained, such that each molecule approximated one T cell. The same protocol used for the earlier healthy control dataset was applied to prepare and sequence the patient libraries. Within a given batch, samples were prepared together, multiplexed and sequenced on the same HiSeq lane. Regarding the original processing steps: MIGEC handled the raw barcoded reads, throwing out single-read molecular identifier groups before consensus assembly and CDR3 extraction. Clonotype tables were post-analysed with VDJtools, normalizing diversity by down-sampling all datasets to the smallest sample size. To correct batch-related cross-sample contamination, repertoire overlap clustering matched CDR3 amino acid sequences but not nucleotide sequences. The public reads were run again by TCRdb, first through fastp at Q25 and then through MiXCR, and only productive beta chains were kept. Rows with a matching CDR3 protein are joined into one entry that keeps the most common DNA and genes. TCRdb's processing, not the authors', yielded these V and J calls. Counted in this sample were approximately 350,000 distinct CDR3 sequences; around a third of them appeared once. The ten largest clonotypes hold 13% of the sample.

To demonstrate the VDJtools post-analysis software, TCR beta repertoires were profiled from the peripheral blood of about 13 young patients with multiple sclerosis. The patients with multiple sclerosis were children and adolescents between about 6 and 15 years of age. The specimen was blood. The sequence derives from a girl aged 10 to 17 with multiple sclerosis.

The CDR3 region reads CACSPFSGGAQETQYF. The bases are TGTGCCTGCAGCCCCTTTAGCGGGGGGGCGCAAGAGACCCAGTACTTC. The V and J genes are TRBV7-3 and TRBJ2-5; 11 central nucleotides agree with TRBD2. The CDR3 holds 16 amino acids from the cysteine to the phenylalanine. The kept DNA is CDR3 alone, 48 bases in frame from the first base. The germline V gene provides CDR1 SGHTA and CDR2 FQGTGA.